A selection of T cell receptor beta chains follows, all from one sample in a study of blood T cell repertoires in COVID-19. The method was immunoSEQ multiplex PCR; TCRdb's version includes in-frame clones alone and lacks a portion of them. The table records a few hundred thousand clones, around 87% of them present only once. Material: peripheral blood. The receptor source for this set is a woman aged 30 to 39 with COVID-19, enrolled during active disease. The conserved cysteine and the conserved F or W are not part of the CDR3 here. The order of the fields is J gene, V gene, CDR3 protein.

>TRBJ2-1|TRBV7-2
ASSLVLGRGLADEQF
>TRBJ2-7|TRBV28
ASSSPGQGPYEQY
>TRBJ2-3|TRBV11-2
ASGTGGG
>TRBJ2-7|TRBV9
ASSVTGSSYEQY
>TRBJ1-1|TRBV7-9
ASSADRGMNTEAF
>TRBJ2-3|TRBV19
ASSPGSTDTQY
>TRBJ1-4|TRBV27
ASTIRQGVGKLF
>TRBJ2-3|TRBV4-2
ASSQVSQSADTQY
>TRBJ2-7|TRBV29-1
SVEDRGHYEQY
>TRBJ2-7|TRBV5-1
ASSLSGSSYEQY
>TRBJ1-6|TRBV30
AWSGQGGSPLH
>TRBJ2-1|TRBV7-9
ASSSPPDYHWNEQF
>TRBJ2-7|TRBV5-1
ASSLAAGIIYEQY
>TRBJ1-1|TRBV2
ASSVTFNTEAF
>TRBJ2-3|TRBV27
ASSLRDYPPDTQY
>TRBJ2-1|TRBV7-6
ASSLATSGGNEQF
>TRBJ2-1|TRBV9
ASSALFGLADSYNEQF
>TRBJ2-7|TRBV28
ASEKVYRGNEQY
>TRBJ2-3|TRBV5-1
ASKAVAGSGDTQY
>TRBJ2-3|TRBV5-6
ASSLLATTDTQY
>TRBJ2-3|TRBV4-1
ASSLGTGDTQY
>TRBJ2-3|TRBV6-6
ASSYEPGVRPDTQY
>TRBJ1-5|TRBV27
ACGTGQNQPQH
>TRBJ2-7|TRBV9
ASSEGLALEQY
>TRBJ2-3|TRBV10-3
AISETSGGLDTQY
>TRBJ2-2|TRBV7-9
ASSSTSAGELF
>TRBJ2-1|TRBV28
ASSYPSGLAGGTEQF
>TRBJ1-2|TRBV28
ASRSVANYGYT
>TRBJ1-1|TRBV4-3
ASSRNGFKADTEAF
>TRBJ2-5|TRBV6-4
ASSDWDRGPETQY
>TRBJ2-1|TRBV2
ASSRPSGGNEQF
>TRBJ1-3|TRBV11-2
ASSLGDTIY
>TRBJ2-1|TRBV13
ASSLLGGSYNEQF
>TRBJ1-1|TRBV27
ASSPRGGENTEAF
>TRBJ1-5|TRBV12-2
ASRLDKNQPQH
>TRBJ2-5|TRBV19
ATRDSGGETQY
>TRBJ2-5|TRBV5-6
ASSFVLKETQY
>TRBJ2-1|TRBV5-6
ASRLAGETNEQF
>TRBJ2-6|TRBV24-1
ATSDPGGPGANVLT
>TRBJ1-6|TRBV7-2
ASSSPGQGRNSPLH
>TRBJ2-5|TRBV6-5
ASSYSRGIAETQY
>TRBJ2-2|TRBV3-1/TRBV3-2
ASRSTSGWNTGELF
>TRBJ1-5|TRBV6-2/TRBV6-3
ASSYSMGGSNQPQH
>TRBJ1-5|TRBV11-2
ASGAAGNQPQH
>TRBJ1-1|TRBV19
ASSIGYGEAF
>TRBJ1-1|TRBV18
ASSPARVSDTEAF
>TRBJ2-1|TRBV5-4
ASHGLAGFGNEQF
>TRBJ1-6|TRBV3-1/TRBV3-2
ASSSEPWTGGYYNSPLH
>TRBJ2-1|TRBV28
ASSSQGPLLNEQF
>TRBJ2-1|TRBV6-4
ASSPSGSGPYNEQF
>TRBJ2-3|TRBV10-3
AISESGLAGADTQY
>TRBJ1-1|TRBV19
ARVDRGSEAF
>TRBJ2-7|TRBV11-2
ASSLVAGGNYEQY
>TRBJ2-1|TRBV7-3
ASSLRAGEGPYNEQF
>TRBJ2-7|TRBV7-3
ASSLAGTGSHEQY
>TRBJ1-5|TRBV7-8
ASSWTGTGNQPQH
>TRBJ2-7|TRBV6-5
ASRLTGSPGEQY
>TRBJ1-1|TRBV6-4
ASSASGQATEAF
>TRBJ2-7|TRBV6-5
ASLPGGETYEQY